A selection of T cell receptor beta chains follows, all from one sample in a study of blood T cell repertoires in COVID-19. Clones were sequenced by immunoSEQ multiplex PCR, and TCRdb holds only the in-frame ones, with some missing. The table lists 200,000 to 300,000 clones, around 85% of them singletons. The source material was peripheral blood. The receptor source for this set is a woman aged 60-75 years with active or convalescent COVID-19. CDR3s include the opening cysteine and the closing phenylalanine or tryptophan. The D gene is left open where the match is weak. A row's size may be missing; if present it is once, few, many or a size class.

abundance: -
v_gene: TRBV4-2
d_gene: -
j_gene: TRBJ1-1
CDR3aa: CASSQDRGRLVMNTEAFF
CDR3nt: TGTGCCAGCAGCCAAGACAGGGGACGTTTGGTCATGAACACTGAAGCTTTCTTT

abundance: once
v_gene: TRBV5-1
d_gene: TRBD2
j_gene: TRBJ2-1
CDR3aa: CASSLSGTYNEQFF
CDR3nt: TGCGCCAGCAGCTTGAGCGGGACCTACAATGAGCAGTTCTTC

abundance: -
v_gene: TRBV3-1/TRBV3-2
d_gene: TRBD1
j_gene: TRBJ1-3
CDR3aa: CASSQPRGTVYF
CDR3nt: TGTGCCAGCAGCCAACCCCGTGGGACAGTATATTTT

abundance: -
v_gene: TRBV11-2
d_gene: TRBD2
j_gene: TRBJ2-1
CDR3aa: CASSPNALAGVSGEQFF
CDR3nt: TGTGCCAGCAGCCCCAATGCCCTAGCGGGAGTATCTGGTGAGCAGTTCTTC

abundance: -
v_gene: TRBV28
d_gene: TRBD1
j_gene: TRBJ2-2
CDR3aa: CASSIPGGNTGELFF
CDR3nt: TGTGCCAGCAGTATACCAGGGGGAAACACCGGGGAGCTGTTTTTT

abundance: once
v_gene: TRBV7-8
d_gene: -
j_gene: TRBJ1-1
CDR3aa: CASSGRGHENTEAFF
CDR3nt: TGTGCCAGCAGCGGTAGGGGACACGAGAACACTGAAGCTTTCTTT

abundance: -
v_gene: TRBV5-1
d_gene: TRBD2
j_gene: TRBJ2-5
CDR3aa: CASTPSGITYQETQYF
CDR3nt: TGCGCCAGCACTCCTAGCGGAATAACTTACCAAGAGACCCAGTACTTC

abundance: -
v_gene: TRBV18
d_gene: TRBD1
j_gene: TRBJ1-2
CDR3aa: CASTGPGGVRYGYTF
CDR3nt: TGTGCCAGCACAGGCCCAGGGGGCGTACGGTATGGCTACACCTTC

abundance: -
v_gene: TRBV7-6
d_gene: -
j_gene: TRBJ1-5
CDR3aa: CASSLDAGVNQPQHF
CDR3nt: TGTGCCAGCAGCTTAGATGCGGGGGTCAATCAGCCCCAGCATTTT

abundance: -
v_gene: TRBV3-1/TRBV3-2
d_gene: TRBD2
j_gene: TRBJ2-1
CDR3aa: CASSQPRSGLGNEQFF
CDR3nt: TGTGCCAGCAGCCAGCCCCGATCAGGACTAGGGAATGAGCAGTTCTTC